A single T cell receptor beta chain is shown here with its context. This clonotype was seen at least ten times. It lacks a known antigen. There are no base qualities to consult, and no much larger clone falls within one base. Reading the germline V gene gives CDR1 SGHTA and CDR2 FQGNSA. The CDR3 has 16 amino acids, counting the end cysteine and phenylalanine. Here the CDR3 DNA is all that survives: 48 bases in frame from base 1. V trim: 1 base; J trim: 5 bases; unmatched bases: 6. These data are taken from a study of regulatory T cells in long-lasting Graves disease listed by TCRdb under 2021. Notes on the research overall: Persistent Graves' disease was defined as persistently positive TSH receptor autoantibodies together with antithyroid drug treatment for over 5 years. Peripheral blood TCR sequencing and RNA sequencing compared persistent Graves' disease patients with newly diagnosed Graves' disease patients. The study took place in China and was registered as a clinical trial. A total of around 35 samples underwent TCR sequencing, from about 13 patients with persistent Graves' disease and roughly 20 patients with newly diagnosed Graves' disease. On average, persistent Graves' disease patients in the clinical cohort had been on antithyroid drugs for about 10.3 years.

Overall study results and their limits: Peripheral blood alone was examined, since thyroid tissue, which constituted the primary lesion, could not be accessed. Compared with newly diagnosed patients, persistent Graves' disease patients had lower TCR Shannon entropy and fewer highly expanded clones, which suggests clonal expansion. More public clonotypes were shared among persistent patients (around 2,600) than among newly diagnosed patients (roughly 1,000). Sequencing and analysis were restricted to the TCR beta chain. TRBV28, TRBJ1-2 and TRBJ2-5 were preferentially used in persistent disease, while TRBV20-1 and TRBJ2-1 were favored in newly diagnosed disease. The authors noted that the small sample size was a limitation that may lower accuracy.

The library was obtained by multiplex PCR. Sequencing was carried out with an Illumina HiSeq 4000. TCR beta libraries were built with iRepertoire HTBI primers and Arm-PCR amplification of CDR3 regions. PCR products were gel purified before sequencing. The authors processed their data as follows. Gene usage analysis of CDR3 amino acid clonotypes relied on the approximately 60 TRBV and 14 TRBJ segments identified across samples. COPE and FqMerger were used to merge the filtered high-quality paired reads into contigs. Contigs were aligned with BLAST to IMGT TRBV, TRBD and TRBJ reference genes, and CDR3 was defined per IMGT. Any clonotype with a frequency above 0.1% was classified as a highly expanded clone. Shannon entropy served as the measure of repertoire diversity, while the Gini coefficient captured V-J evenness. A clonotype was considered public if more than one individual shared it. Through fastp at Q25 and MiXCR, TCRdb rebuilt clones from the public reads, retaining in-frame beta chains. Identical CDR3 protein sequences are pooled into one entry, listed with their most common genes and DNA. The V and J calls, along with clone size, are taken from TCRdb and not from the paper's own processing. The sample yields about 470,000 distinct CDR3 sequences; around 20% were counted once. The ten largest clones take up 7.8% of the sample.

The time point label, as the study defines it: persistent/refractory GD, antithyroid drugs over 5 years with positive TRAb. For both TCR sequencing and RNA sequencing, RNA was extracted from PBMCs in TRIzol. The diagnosis of Graves' disease was made according to American Thyroid Association guidelines. Recruitment of patients was carried out at an endocrinology department in Xi'an, China. Each patient gave roughly 8.4 milliliters of peripheral blood, collected in an EDTA anticoagulant tube. PBMCs were isolated by Ficoll Paque Plus density gradient separation without further T cell sorting. An Agilent 2100 Bioanalyzer and agarose gel were used to assess RNA quality, and a NanoDrop 2000 was used to measure RNA concentration.

The TCR sequence derives from a female donor with Graves disease. The material was peripheral blood mononuclear cells (PBMCs), obtained when the disease was refractory, from a patient treated with antithyroid drugs. The chain joins TRBV7-2 to TRBJ2-5; 11 of the junction bases match TRBD2. The CDR3 protein sequence reads: CASSLVLTSGTETQYF. DNA sequence: TGTGCCAGCAGCTTAGTTTTGACTAGCGGGACGGAGACCCAGTACTTC.